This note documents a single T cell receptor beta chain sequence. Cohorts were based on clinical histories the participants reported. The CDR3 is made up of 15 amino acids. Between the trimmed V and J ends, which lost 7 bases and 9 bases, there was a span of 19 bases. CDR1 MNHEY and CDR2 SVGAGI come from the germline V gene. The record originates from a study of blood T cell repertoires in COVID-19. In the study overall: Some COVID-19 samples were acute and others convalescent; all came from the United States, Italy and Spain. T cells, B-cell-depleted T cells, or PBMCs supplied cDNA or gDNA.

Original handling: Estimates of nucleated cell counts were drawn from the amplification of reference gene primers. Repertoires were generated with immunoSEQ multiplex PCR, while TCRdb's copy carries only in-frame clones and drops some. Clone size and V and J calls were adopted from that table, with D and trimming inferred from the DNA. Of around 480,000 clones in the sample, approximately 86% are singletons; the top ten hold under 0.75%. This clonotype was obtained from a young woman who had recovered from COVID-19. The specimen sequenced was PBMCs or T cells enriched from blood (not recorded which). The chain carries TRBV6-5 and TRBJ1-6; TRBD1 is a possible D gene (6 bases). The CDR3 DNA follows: TGTGCCAGCAACGGGGGGCGCCAAATCAGTTCACCCCTCCACTTT. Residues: CASNGGRQISSPLHF.